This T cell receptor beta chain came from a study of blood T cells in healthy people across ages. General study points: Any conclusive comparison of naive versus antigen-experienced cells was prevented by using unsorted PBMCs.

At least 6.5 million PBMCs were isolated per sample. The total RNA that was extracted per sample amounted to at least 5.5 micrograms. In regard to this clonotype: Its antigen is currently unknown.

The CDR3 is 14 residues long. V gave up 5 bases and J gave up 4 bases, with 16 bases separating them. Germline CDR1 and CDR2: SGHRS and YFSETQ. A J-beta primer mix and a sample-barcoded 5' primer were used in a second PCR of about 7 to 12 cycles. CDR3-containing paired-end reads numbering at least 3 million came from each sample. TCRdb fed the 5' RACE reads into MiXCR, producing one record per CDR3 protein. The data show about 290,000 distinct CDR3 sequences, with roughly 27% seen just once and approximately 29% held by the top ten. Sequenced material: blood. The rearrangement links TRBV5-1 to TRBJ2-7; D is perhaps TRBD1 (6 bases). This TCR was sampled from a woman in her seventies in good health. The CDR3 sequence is CASRLQGGGYEQYF. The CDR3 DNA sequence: TGCGCCAGCAGATTACAAGGGGGTGGTTACGAGCAGTACTTC.